A selection of T cell receptor beta chains follows, all from one sample in a study of shared clonotypes between healthy human individuals. The protocol was immunoSEQ multiplex PCR, while the TCRdb copy is restricted to in-frame clones and leaves out a portion. The repertoire holds 1,400,000 or so clones, around 98.5% seen once, with 0.36% in the top ten. Sequencing input: naive CD4+ T cells sorted from blood. These receptors all stem from a man aged 25 to 45 in good health. Each CDR3 is given without its conserved first and last residue. The order of the fields is V gene, CDR3 length, CDR3 protein.

TRBV19,12,ASSKRWTGHDRT
TRBV27,15,ASSLFSGQGARTEAF
TRBV5-1,9,ASSLGYEQY
TRBV5-4,13,ASSSWGGLNTEAF
TRBV6-5,13,ASSIGLAGGNEQF
TRBV5-6,10,ASSTGTDTQY
TRBV28,12,ASGWVANTGELF
TRBV21-1,13,ASSKLVQGNQPQH
TRBV4-1,12,ASSHLTGQDTIY
TRBV7-7,11,ASSPSPNNEQF
TRBV11-2,13,ASSPTSGPNNEQF
TRBV28,12,ASSLYSGDQPQH
TRBV2,9,ASSVVGEQY
TRBV27,13,ASSLSIGLGDTQY
TRBV25-1,11,ATRAIGANVLT
TRBV7-9,11,ASSSQGGYEQY
TRBV15,9,ATSRDTEAF
TRBV6-4,11,ASREDPNTEAF
TRBV6-5,12,ASSNRGRDTEAF
TRBV19,10,ASSNLYYGYT
TRBV5-1,12,ASSLAPGEETQY
TRBV25-1,11,ASSEGFGVRLF
TRBV28,12,ASSLRGLSYEQY
TRBV5-1,15,ASSLELRTGVGYEQY
TRBV10-3,13,AISGQGVGSYEQY
TRBV11-2,12,ASSLEQRSYEQY
TRBV2,9,ASRGIDTQY
TRBV5-1,13,ASSLAGQGKETQY
TRBV6-1,13,ASSEQQGAGSGYT
TRBV6-4,11,ASSAGTYNEQF
TRBV30,11,AWSVQGGDTQY
TRBV11-2,14,ASSFMRTGFGNTIY
TRBV2,10,ASSKTGYGYT
TRBV7-9,16,ASSLGRGALASTDTQY
TRBV11-2,13,ASSATGRHYNEQF
TRBV7-3,12,ASRTGTVTGELF